Below, 9 T cell receptor beta chains from the same sample are listed, as sequenced in a study of cytomegalovirus exposure and HLA in healthy donors. Primers included in the PCR were 60 Vbeta and 13 Jbeta primers. Assay used: immunoSEQ multiplex PCR; TCRdb lists only in-frame clones, some missing. The sample shows over 150,000 clones, approximately 80% of them seen only once. The sample consisted of PBMCs. The receptors were sampled from a woman between 35 and 50 years old in good health and CMV-seropositive.

A few counts support this clone. The chain employs TRBV10-1 and TRBJ2-1; 7 positions match TRBD2. J lost 9 bases, V lost 8 bases, and 16 bases had no gene match. This CDR3 region has 15 residues. Germline CDR1 reads WNHNN; CDR2 reads SYGVQD (reference sequence). The CDR3 sequence: CASVIMFVIAGEQFF. CDR3 DNA: TGCGCCAGCGTGATAATGTTCGTGATAGCGGGTGAGCAGTTCTTC.

This clone has a handful of counts. J is TRBJ2-7 and V is TRBV10-1, with D possibly matching TRBD1 (5 bases). V was trimmed by 6 bases and J by 4 bases, leaving 19 bases between them. The CDR3 runs 15 residues. Germline CDR1 and CDR2: WNHNN and SYGVQD (reference sequence). The CDR3 DNA reads TGCGCCAGCAGCGAGACCCGGACAAGGCATTACGAGCAGTACTTC. Translation gives CASSETRTRHYEQYF.

The V and J genes are TRBV13 and TRBJ2-5; 8 bases line up with TRBD2. Germline lookup yields CDR1 PRHDT and CDR2 FYEKMQ (reference sequence). The CDR3 is 13 amino acids. The V gene end was trimmed by 5 bases and the J gene end by 5 bases; junction bases not matched to a gene: 4. The CDR3 protein is CASSQGGGETQYF. CDR3 in DNA: TGTGCCAGCAGCCAAGGCGGGGGGGAGACCCAGTACTTC.

V gene TRBV10-3 combines with J gene TRBJ2-1; 16 nucleotides line up with TRBD2. The germline gives CDR1 ENHRY, CDR2 SYGVKD. The length of the CDR3 is 16 residues. Losses at the gene ends were 3 bases for V and 6 bases for J; bases not matched to a gene: 2. CDR3 DNA: TGTGCCATCAGTGAAGGGACTAGCGGGAGGGGCAATGAGCAGTTCTTC. This sequence encodes CAISEGTSGRGNEQFF.

The V call is TRBV18, the J call TRBJ2-1; 9 bases align to TRBD2. The length of the CDR3 is 15 residues. Germline-derived CDR1 and CDR2 are KGHSH and LQKENI. Losses at the gene ends were 5 bases for V and 3 bases for J; bases not matched to a gene: 5. The CDR3 is CASSTAGGSYNEQFF. The CDR3, as DNA: TGTGCCAGCTCAACAGCGGGAGGTAGCTACAATGAGCAGTTCTTC.

This clone was observed once. The chain has TRBV6-4 and TRBJ2-1; D unresolved. Deletions cut 6 bases from V and 2 bases from J, with 14 bases between. Germline V gene lookup returns CDR1 MRHNA and CDR2 SNTAGT. This CDR3 contains 15 residues. CDR3: CASSPLALAYNEQFF. The CDR3, as DNA: TGTGCCAGCAGCCCCCTCGCGTTAGCCTACAATGAGCAGTTCTTC.

The chain has TRBV2 and TRBJ1-2; TRBD1 is a possible D gene (5 bases). Germline V CDR1 and CDR2: SNHLY, FYNNEI. Trimming pared 3 bases from V and 6 bases from J, leaving 26 bases between. This CDR3 comprises 18 residues. The CDR3 nucleotides read TGTGCCAGCAGTGACCCGCGGGGGGGGGACTTTACAGATAATGGCTACACCTTC. It codes for CASSDPRGGDFTDNGYTF.

A single count supports this clone. This rearrangement joins TRBV5-1 to TRBJ2-1; TRBD2 aligns across 14 bases. The CDR3 length is 19 residues. After removal of 4 bases from V and 1 base from J, the junction contained 10 bases not matched to a gene. Germline CDR1 is SGHRS and CDR2 is YFSETQ. CDR3 in DNA: TGCGCCAGCAGCACCCCTCCGGGACTAGCGGGAGTATCCTACAATGAGCAGTTCTTC. This translates into CASSTPPGLAGVSYNEQFF.

The J gene is TRBJ2-7, the V gene TRBV7-2; 9 bases agree with TRBD2. V was pared by 1 base and J by 6 bases, with 4 bases of the junction left unmatched. The CDR3 has 14 residues. Germline-derived CDR1 and CDR2 are SGHTA and FQGNSA. The CDR3 region is CASSLDGGRVEQYF. The CDR3, as DNA: TGTGCCAGCAGCTTAGACGGCGGGAGGGTCGAGCAGTACTTC. Combining the CDR3 with reference TRBV7-2 and TRBJ2-7 gives the whole variable domain GAGVSQSPSNKVTEKGKDVELRCDPISGHTALYWYRQSLGQGLEFLIYFQGNSAPDKSGLPSDRFSAERTGGSVSTLTIQRTQQEDSAVYLCASSLDGGRVEQYFGPGTRLTVT.